The entry below gives a single TCR beta chain sequence along with its context. Its antigen is currently unknown. CDR1 MNHEY and CDR2 SMNVEV come from the germline V gene (reference sequence). The CDR3 has 15 residues. The ends were cut back, 5 bases at V and 0 bases at J, with 11 bases in the middle. Authors' data handling: Quality scores were absent from the junction-only immunoSEQ sequences, so filtering differed. Profiled with immunoSEQ multiplex PCR; TCRdb holds only in-frame clones, not every one. The V and J calls and clone size are taken from that table; D and trimming were inferred from the DNA. The table lists 70,000 to 95,000 clones, about 61% of them singletons. The sample is drawn from a study of shared clonotypes between healthy human individuals. Study-wide background: The study used three CD4 naive, three CD4 memory, two CD8 naive and one CD8 memory plate per donor. Study results and caveats: Represented genetic and exposure-history diversity was restricted by having few donors.

The chain couples TRBV27 to TRBJ1-5; no clear D gene. The sequence was obtained from a man younger than 45 in good health. The sample comprised memory CD8+ T cells sorted from blood. Specified subset: CD45RO+ cells pooled with CCR7-negative TemRA cells. The CDR3 sequence: CASSLSSRSNQPQHF. In DNA form, the CDR3 reads TGTGCCAGCAGTCTCAGTTCTCGTAGCAATCAGCCCCAGCATTTT.